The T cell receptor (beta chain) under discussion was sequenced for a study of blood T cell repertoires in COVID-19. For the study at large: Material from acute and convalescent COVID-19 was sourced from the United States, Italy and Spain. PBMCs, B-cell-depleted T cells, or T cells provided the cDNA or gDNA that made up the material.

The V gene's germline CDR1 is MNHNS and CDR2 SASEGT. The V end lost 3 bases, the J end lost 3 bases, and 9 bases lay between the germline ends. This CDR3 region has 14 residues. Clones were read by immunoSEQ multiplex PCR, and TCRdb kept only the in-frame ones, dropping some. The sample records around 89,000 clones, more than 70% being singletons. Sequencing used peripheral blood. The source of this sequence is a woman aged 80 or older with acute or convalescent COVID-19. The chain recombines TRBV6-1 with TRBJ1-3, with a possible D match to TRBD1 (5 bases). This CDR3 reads CASSDARVGNTIYF. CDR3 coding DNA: TGTGCCAGCAGTGATGCCAGGGTTGGAAACACCATATATTTT.